The T cell receptor (beta chain) under discussion was sequenced for a study of blood T cell repertoires in COVID-19. Study as a whole: Samples came from the United States, Italy and Spain, spanning acute and convalescent COVID-19. T cells, B-cell-depleted T cells, or PBMCs supplied cDNA or gDNA.

There are 14 residues in the CDR3. The germline V and J ends were trimmed by 1 base and 4 bases, with 10 bases remaining between them. Germline CDR1 reads LGHNA; CDR2 reads YSLEER. As processed by the authors: Researchers report that nucleated cell counts were estimated from reference gene primer amplification. Libraries were prepared by immunoSEQ multiplex PCR; TCRdb keeps only in-frame clonotypes and omits some of them. That table supplies the V and J calls and clone size; D and trimming were determined from the DNA. The table records about 260,000 clones, about 87% of them present only once. The sequence came from a woman in her forties who had recovered from COVID-19. The source material was peripheral blood. This chain joins TRBV4-3 and TRBJ2-5, with a possible D match to TRBD1 (6 bases). This chain's CDR3 is CASSQVTGRETQYF. The CDR3 nucleotides are TGCGCCAGCAGCCAAGTAACAGGGAGAGAGACCCAGTACTTC.